Listed below are T cell receptor beta chains from one sample, sequenced in a study of blood T cell repertoires in COVID-19. The repertoire was sequenced with immunoSEQ multiplex PCR; TCRdb's copy has only in-frame clones and lacks some. The sample includes about 140,000 clones, around 82% of them seen just once. Sequencing was performed on PBMCs or T cells enriched from blood (not recorded which). These receptors originate from a man aged 45-65 years in a cohort exposed to, infected with or recovered from COVID-19 (not recorded which). Each CDR3 is given with its conserved first and last residue. Fields, in order: clone size, J gene, D gene, CDR3 length, V gene, CDR3 DNA, CDR3 protein. The D gene is left open where the match is weak. Size values are once, few and many counts, or a class for expanded clones, and some rows have none.

>NA|TRBJ2-1|TRBD1|14|TRBV10-3
TGTGCCATAAGGACAGGACTCTCCTACAATGAGCAGTTCTTC
CAIRTGLSYNEQFF
>NA|TRBJ2-2|TRBD2|14|TRBV25-1
TGTGCCAGCAGGGCGGGAGGTATCACCGGGGAGCTGTTTTTT
CASRAGGITGELFF
>NA|TRBJ1-6|NA|14|TRBV2
TGTGCCAGCAGTGACGGGCAGGGTAATTCACCCCTCCACTTT
CASSDGQGNSPLHF
>NA|TRBJ1-6|TRBD1|14|TRBV29-1
TGCAGCGTTGGGACAGGGAGTAGCAATTCACCCCTCCACTTT
CSVGTGSSNSPLHF
>NA|TRBJ1-5|NA|16|TRBV28
TGTGCCAGCACCGTGGGGGGGGTTTCCAGCAATCAGCCCCAGCATTTT
CASTVGGVSSNQPQHF
>NA|TRBJ2-5|TRBD2|12|TRBV30
TGTGCCTGTAGTAGCGGGGAGCGGACCCAGTACTTC
CACSSGERTQYF
>NA|TRBJ1-6|NA|14|TRBV5-1
TGCGCCAGCAAATTCCAGTCACCAGGTTCACCCCTCCACTTT
CASKFQSPGSPLHF
>few|TRBJ2-7|NA|11|TRBV3-1/TRBV3-2
TGTGCCAGCAGCCAAAACAGCCAGCAGTACTTC
CASSQNSQQYF
>NA|TRBJ2-1|TRBD2|17|TRBV29-1
TGCAGCGTTGAAGTCGGGACTAGCGGGAGTTCCTACAATGAGCAGTTCTTC
CSVEVGTSGSSYNEQFF
>NA|TRBJ1-1|NA|11|TRBV11-2
TGTGCCAGCACCCCCTACACTGAAGCTTTCTTT
CASTPYTEAFF
>few|TRBJ1-3|NA|12|TRBV11-2
TGTGCCAGCAGCCCCCCCGTCCACACCATATATTTT
CASSPPVHTIYF
>NA|TRBJ1-1|NA|16|TRBV13
TGTGCCAGCAGCTCCCCAAGGGGCTCGTTGCGGACTGAAGCTTTCTTT
CASSSPRGSLRTEAFF
>NA|TRBJ1-5|NA|12|TRBV21-1
TGTGCCAGCAGCAACCCGAATCAGCCCCAGCATTTT
CASSNPNQPQHF
>NA|TRBJ1-1|NA|15|TRBV9
TGTGCCAGCAGCGTCCAGCCTACAGGGTTTACTGAAGCTTTCTTT
CASSVQPTGFTEAFF
>NA|TRBJ1-5|NA|13|TRBV12-3/TRBV12-4
TGTGCCAGCAGTTTCGGGGACATGACGCCCCAGCATTTT
CASSFGDMTPQHF
>NA|TRBJ2-7|TRBD2|15|TRBV10-1
TGCGCCAGCAGTGCGACTAGCGGGAGCGTCCACGAGCAGTACTTC
CASSATSGSVHEQYF
>NA|TRBJ1-2|NA|16|TRBV9
TGTGCCAGCAGCGCTCAAGGACAGTCAACTAACTATGGCTACACCTTC
CASSAQGQSTNYGYTF
>NA|TRBJ2-7|NA|13|TRBV11-3
TGTGCCAGCAGCTTACTGCGGAACTACGAGCAGTACTTC
CASSLLRNYEQYF
>NA|TRBJ2-1|TRBD2|16|TRBV10-3
TGTGCCATCAGCGATCCGGGACTAGCGGGAGTAGAGCGCGAGTTCTTC
CAISDPGLAGVEREFF
>NA|TRBJ2-1|TRBD2|15|TRBV20-1
TGCAGTGCTAGTCAGCCACTAGCGGGGGGCAATGAGCAGTTCTTC
CSASQPLAGGNEQFF
>many|TRBJ2-1|TRBD2|14|TRBV24-1
TGTGCCACCAGTGGGGGACTAATGATCCATGAGCAGTTCTTC
CATSGGLMIHEQFF
>NA|TRBJ2-7|NA|13|TRBV10-3
TGTGCCGCCCGGGGCGGGGTCTCCTACGAGCAGTACTTC
CAARGGVSYEQYF
>NA|TRBJ1-4|TRBD1|16|TRBV14
TGTGCCAGCAGCCCGCTAAATACAGGGGCGAATGAAAAACTGTTTTTT
CASSPLNTGANEKLFF
>NA|TRBJ1-5|NA|14|TRBV5-1
TGCGCCAGCAGCTTGGGAGGGGGGGATCAGCCCCAGCATTTT
CASSLGGGDQPQHF
>NA|TRBJ2-1|TRBD2|16|TRBV28
TGTGCCAGCACCCGGACTAGCGGGAGATCTTACAATGAGCAGTTCTTC
CASTRTSGRSYNEQFF